A single sample is the source of the 19 T cell receptor beta chains below, sequenced in a study of graft-versus-host responses after intestinal transplantation. Assay: immunoSEQ multiplex PCR; the TCRdb copy retains only in-frame clones and omits some. The table shows around 77,000 clones, with approximately 94% occurring only once. Their antigen targets remain unknown. The material sequenced was unstimulated CD8+ T cells sorted from spleen or lymph node cells, taken before intestinal transplant. These receptors were obtained from a human donor who received an intestinal transplant.

The V and J genes are TRBV20-1 and TRBJ2-2; D may be TRBD1 or TRBD2 (5 bases each). Trimming removed 6 bases from V and 3 bases from J, with 5 bases in between. Germline CDR1 is DFQATT and CDR2 is SNEGSKA (reference sequence). This CDR3 has 11 residues. The DNA of the CDR3 is TGCAGTGCGGGGGACACCGGGGAGCTGTTTTTT. This translates into CSAGDTGELFF.

The CDR3 sequence: CASSEYRAGELFF. The CDR3 DNA follows: TGCGCCAGCAGTGAATATCGGGCCGGGGAGCTGTTTTTT. The chain is built from TRBV10-1 and TRBJ2-2; D remains ambiguous. Deletions cut 3 bases from V and 6 bases from J, with 8 bases between. Germline V gene data show CDR1 as WNHNN and CDR2 as SYGVQD (reference sequence). The CDR3 runs to 13 residues.

This rearrangement joins TRBV9 to TRBJ2-7, with a tentative D call TRBD2 (5 bases). Germline loops: CDR1 SGDLS, CDR2 YYNGEE. There are 15 residues in the CDR3. Trimming left V 2 bases short and J 0 bases short, with 12 bases between. CDR3 sequence reads: CASSVGAESSYEQYF. The CDR3 region has the DNA TGTGCCAGCAGCGTGGGAGCGGAAAGCTCCTACGAGCAGTACTTC.

This clone was found once. V is TRBV2 and J is TRBJ2-5, with D maybe TRBD1 (5 bases). Germline values: CDR1 SNHLY, CDR2 FYNNEI. Trimming stripped 8 bases from V and 5 bases from J, with 21 bases between. The CDR3 runs to 15 residues. The CDR3 DNA follows: TGTGCCAGCCTTGAGGTCCAAGTCCAGGGTGAGACCCAGTACTTC. It specifies CASLEVQVQGETQYF.

V usage is TRBV28 and J usage is TRBJ2-5, with D possibly TRBD1 on 6 matching bases. Trimming removed 7 bases from V and 3 bases from J, with 24 bases in between. The CDR3 sequence is 17 residues long. Germline lookup yields CDR1 MDHEN and CDR2 SYDVKM. CDR3 residues: CASTPTPLQGSKETQYF. The CDR3 DNA follows: TGTGCCAGCACCCCAACACCCCTACAGGGTTCGAAAGAGACCCAGTACTTC.

V gene TRBV6-5 combines with J gene TRBJ2-1; weak D call: TRBD1 (7 bases). The CDR3 is 14 residues long. CDR1 and CDR2 (germline): MNHEY, SVGAGI. The V and J ends lost 5 bases and 4 bases respectively, with 12 bases between them. The CDR3 coding sequence is TGTGCCAGCAGTCCAGGGGGGACTTACAATGAGCAGTTCTTC. It encodes CASSPGGTYNEQFF.

The chain couples TRBV4-2 to TRBJ2-1; D may be TRBD2 (6 bases). V dropped 6 bases and J dropped 7 bases, with 13 bases sitting between them. The V gene's germline CDR1 is LGHNA and CDR2 YNFKEQ. The length of the CDR3 is 13 residues. The CDR3, as DNA: TGTGCCAGCAGTCCCCTCGGAGGGAATGAGCAGTTCTTC. Translating gives CASSPLGGNEQFF.

V and J are TRBV23-1 and TRBJ1-4; D remains ambiguous. TRBV23-1 is recorded as an ORF, its role being uncertain. The CDR3 has 13 amino acids. V was cut by 4 bases and J by 8 bases, with 11 bases left in between. The CDR3 reads CASSPARREKLFF. For the CDR3, the DNA is TGCGCCAGCAGTCCAGCCCGTCGGGAAAAACTGTTTTTT.

The chain employs TRBV7-9 and TRBJ2-1, with D possibly being TRBD1 or TRBD2 (5 bases each). The V gene lost 5 bases and the J gene lost 8 bases, with 19 bases spanning the gap. CDR1 and CDR2 from the germline V gene are SEHNR and FQNEAQ (reference sequence). The CDR3 runs 15 residues. The CDR3 reads CASSPPIGGEDEQFF. The CDR3 nucleotides are TGTGCCAGCAGCCCCCCCATTGGGGGTGAGGATGAGCAGTTCTTC.

J is TRBJ2-7 and V is TRBV27; 8 nucleotides line up with TRBD1. The J call may be incorrect, as the DNA end agrees better with TRBJ2-1. The CDR3 consists of 14 residues. Germline CDR1 is MNHEY and CDR2 is SMNVEV (reference sequence). The CDR3 sequence: CASNGQGTYNEQFF. Written as DNA, the CDR3 is TGTGCCAGCAACGGACAGGGAACCTACAATGAGCAGTTCTTC.

The chain couples TRBV7-9 to TRBJ2-7; a weak D match, TRBD2 (6 bases). CDR1 is SEHNR, CDR2 FQNEAQ, per germline (reference sequence). Trimming pared 8 bases from V and 4 bases from J, leaving 21 bases between. The CDR3 is made up of 15 amino acids. The CDR3 sequence: CASGLAASPSYEQYF. Here the CDR3 DNA reads TGTGCCAGCGGGTTAGCGGCGAGCCCCAGTTACGAGCAGTACTTC.

The chain employs TRBV10-1 and TRBJ2-2; 14 bases are shared with TRBD2. Trimming took 6 bases from V and 3 from J; bases not matched to a gene: 6. The CDR3 length is 17 residues. Germline V gives CDR1 WNHNN, CDR2 SYGVQD (reference sequence). The CDR3: CASSGGLAGEYTGELFF. The DNA for the CDR3 is TGCGCCAGCAGCGGGGGACTAGCGGGAGAGTACACCGGGGAGCTGTTTTTT.

This chain links TRBV11-2 with TRBJ1-1; D remains ambiguous. The CDR3 consists of 16 residues. The V gene lost 2 bases and the J gene lost 0 bases, with 13 bases spanning the gap. Looked up from germline, CDR1 is SGHAT and CDR2 is FQNNGV. The CDR3 loop reads CASSLTHGSMNTEAFF. The DNA for the CDR3 is TGTGCCAGCAGCTTAACCCATGGCAGCATGAACACTGAAGCTTTCTTT.

The CDR3 DNA sequence: TGTGCCAGCAGCTCCTTAGCGGGAGGTTTCTACAATGAGCAGTTCTTC. It specifies CASSSLAGGFYNEQFF. The chain combines TRBV7-8 with TRBJ2-1; TRBD2 agrees at 10 bases. This CDR3 spans 16 amino acids. Unmatched junction bases numbered 6, after V lost 4 bases and J lost 3 bases. Germline CDR1 is SGHVS and CDR2 is FQNEAQ.

This clone is a singleton in its sample. J is TRBJ2-5 and V is TRBV6-5, with D tentatively TRBD2 (6 bases). Germline V lookup: CDR1 MNHEY, CDR2 SVGAGI. The CDR3 contains 15 residues. V dropped 3 bases and J dropped 4 bases, with 15 bases sitting between them. CDR3 loop: CASSYWRDLSETQYF. The CDR3, as DNA: TGTGCCAGCAGTTATTGGCGGGACCTATCAGAGACCCAGTACTTC.

V usage is TRBV5-6 and J usage is TRBJ2-1; no firm D call. The germline V gene has CDR1 SGHDT and CDR2 YYEEEE. The CDR3 has 16 amino acids. Trimming removed 3 bases from V and 9 bases from J, with 22 bases in between. The CDR3 protein is CASSSDTVVRSGEQFF. In DNA, the CDR3 is TGTGCCAGCAGCTCCGATACCGTAGTCAGGTCAGGTGAGCAGTTCTTC.

This rearrangement joins TRBV27 to TRBJ2-1, with 9 bases aligning to TRBD2. With V trimmed by 5 bases and J by 3 bases, 5 bases remained unmatched. The CDR3 runs 15 residues. The germline V gene encodes CDR1 MNHEY and CDR2 SMNVEV (reference sequence). CDR3 DNA: TGTGCCAGCAGTCCCCGGACTAGCGACTACAATGAGCAGTTCTTC. It is translated as CASSPRTSDYNEQFF.

The chain carries TRBV11-2 and TRBJ2-3, with 9 nucleotides matching TRBD1. Germline values: CDR1 SGHAT, CDR2 FQNNGV. Germline trimming cut 1 base from V and 3 bases from J; bases unmatched to any gene: 5. The length of the CDR3 is 16 residues. DNA for the CDR3: TGTGCCAGCAGCTTAGTGGGGACAGGGTTGACAGATACGCAGTATTTT. Protein: CASSLVGTGLTDTQYF.

The rearrangement links TRBV15 to TRBJ1-3; D is unresolved. V was shortened by 0 bases and J by 0 bases, with 15 bases between the two germline ends. The CDR3 loop spans 18 amino acids. CDR1 and CDR2 (germline): LNHNV, YYDKDF (reference sequence). The CDR3 coding sequence is TGTGCCACCAGCAGAGAGACATTCTCGACTACCTCTGGAAACACCATATATTTT. Its translation is CATSRETFSTTSGNTIYF.